This is a list of T cell receptor beta chains from one sample in a study of T cell responses to AZD1222 COVID-19 vaccine. Method: immunoSEQ multiplex PCR; TCRdb's copy keeps in-frame clones and lacks some. Among roughly 200,000 clones, approximately 90% were seen once, and the ten largest hold less than 4.5%. The sample in question was peripheral blood, obtained 28 days after the second dose of the MenACWY control vaccine. The receptors come from an adult who received the MenACWY meningococcal vaccine as a control. Both conserved end residues are part of each CDR3. A D gene is named only where the DNA matches it firmly. A row's size may be missing; if present it is once, few, many or a size class.

J gene | D gene | clone size | V gene | CDR3 DNA | CDR3 protein
TRBJ2-1 | TRBD2 | - | TRBV7-3 | TGTGCCAGCAGCTTAGAGGCTAGCGGGAGTAAGCAGTTCTTC | CASSLEASGSKQFF
TRBJ1-1 | - | - | TRBV5-1 | TGCGCCAGCAGCTCCAGGGGCACCGGGGGGATGAACACTGAAGCTTTCTTT | CASSSRGTGGMNTEAFF
TRBJ2-1 | - | - | TRBV10-3 | TGTGCCATCGGCCAGGGAAACAATGAGCAGTTCTTC | CAIGQGNNEQFF
TRBJ1-2 | - | - | TRBV5-5 | TGTGCCAGCAGCTTGGGTCTCGGAGCCTATGGCTACACCTTC | CASSLGLGAYGYTF
TRBJ2-3 | TRBD2 | once | TRBV30 | TGTGCCTGGAGTCAGGGAGGGGACACAGATACGCAGTATTTT | CAWSQGGDTDTQYF
TRBJ2-7 | - | - | TRBV30 | TGTGCCTGGAGTGTACGGAGCAGGCCATCCCCCAGCTCCTACGAGCAGTACTTC | CAWSVRSRPSPSSYEQYF
TRBJ1-3 | TRBD1 | - | TRBV10-2 | TGCGCCAGCTCCGGGACAGCAACCTCTGGAAACACCATATATTTT | CASSGTATSGNTIYF
TRBJ2-7 | TRBD1 | - | TRBV9 | TGTGCCAGCAGCGCTTACCGGGACAGGGTATACGAGCAGTACTTC | CASSAYRDRVYEQYF
TRBJ1-5 | - | once | TRBV28 | TGTGCCAGCAGTTCTCAACAGGGCATGAAACTCCAGCATTTT | CASSSQQGMKLQHF
TRBJ1-2 | TRBD1 | - | TRBV4-3 | TGCGCCAGCAGCCAACGAGGACAGGGCCGCAACTATGGCTACACCTTC | CASSQRGQGRNYGYTF
TRBJ2-7 | TRBD2 | - | TRBV27 | TGTGCCAGCAGCCTACGACTAGCGGGAGTACCCTACGAGCAGTACTTC | CASSLRLAGVPYEQYF
TRBJ2-3 | TRBD1 | - | TRBV7-3 | TGTGCCAGCAGCGCAGACAGGGGTATAGATACGCAGTATTTT | CASSADRGIDTQYF
TRBJ2-7 | TRBD2 | - | TRBV3-1/TRBV3-2 | TGTGCCAGCAGCCCTCGTGCCAGCGGGATGGCCTACGAGCAGTACTTC | CASSPRASGMAYEQYF
TRBJ1-2 | - | - | TRBV9 | TGTGCCAGCTATAGGACTAACTATGGCTACACCTTC | CASYRTNYGYTF
TRBJ1-2 | - | - | TRBV5-1 | TGCGCCAGCAGCCCATCACAGGGTACCATAGGCAGCTACACCTTC | CASSPSQGTIGSYTF
TRBJ1-2 | - | - | TRBV11-3 | TGTGCCAGCAGCCAACAGGGAGCTGGCTACACCTTC | CASSQQGAGYTF
TRBJ2-7 | TRBD1 | - | TRBV5-8 | TGTGCCAGCAGCTTGAGGGGGCGCGAGGTTAACGAGCAGTACTTC | CASSLRGREVNEQYF
TRBJ2-7 | - | - | TRBV6-5 | TGTGCCAGCAGCTCCAGCGGCTGGGGGGAGCAGTACTTC | CASSSSGWGEQYF
TRBJ1-1 | - | - | TRBV19 | TGTGCCAGTAGGGGAACGATGAACACTGAAGCTTTCTTT | CASRGTMNTEAFF
TRBJ2-1 | TRBD2 | - | TRBV7-3 | TGTGCCAGCAGCTTCCTAGCGGGAGGCAATGAGCAGTTCTTC | CASSFLAGGNEQFF
TRBJ2-3 | - | once | TRBV24-1 | TGTGCCACCAGTGATCCGGGACGCCCGGGGTCAGATACGCAGTATTTT | CATSDPGRPGSDTQYF
TRBJ1-4 | - | once | TRBV3-1/TRBV3-2 | TGTGCCAGCAGCCAAGACAGTGCAACTAATGAAAAACTGTTTTTT | CASSQDSATNEKLFF
TRBJ1-1 | - | - | TRBV10-3 | TGTGCCATCAGTGAGACAGGGATCACTGAAGCTTTCTTT | CAISETGITEAFF
TRBJ1-2 | - | - | TRBV5-1 | TGCGCCAGCAGCTTGGGAGAGACGGATTATGGCTACACCTTC | CASSLGETDYGYTF
TRBJ1-2 | - | - | TRBV15 | TGTGCCACCAGCAGAGAGGACTATGGCTACACCTTC | CATSREDYGYTF
TRBJ2-1 | TRBD2 | - | TRBV27 | TGTGCCAGCAGTCCACCAGGACTAGCGGGAGGGATGAATGAGCAGTTCTTC | CASSPPGLAGGMNEQFF
TRBJ1-1 | - | - | TRBV9 | TGTGCCAGCAGCGTAGGTTCTGGGGCCCCCCCAAAGAGAACTGAAGCTTTCTTT | CASSVGSGAPPKRTEAFF
TRBJ1-1 | - | once | TRBV2 | TGTGCCAGCAGCGAATGGACTGGGAACACTGAAGCTTTCTTT | CASSEWTGNTEAFF
TRBJ1-1 | TRBD1 | - | TRBV18 | TGTGCCAGCTCACCAGGACAGGGGGCTCCCAACACTGAAGCTTTCTTT | CASSPGQGAPNTEAFF
TRBJ1-3 | - | - | TRBV18 | TGTGCCAGCTCACCCGGGGCAGAGCAGCGAAACACCATATATTTT | CASSPGAEQRNTIYF
TRBJ2-7 | - | - | TRBV5-1 | TGCGCCAGCACCCATGGTTACGAGCAGTACTTC | CASTHGYEQYF
TRBJ1-2 | TRBD1 | once | TRBV2 | TGTGCCAGCAGCCCATCGGACAGGATAGGCGGCTACACCTTC | CASSPSDRIGGYTF
TRBJ1-6 | TRBD1 | - | TRBV14 | TGTGCCAGCAGCCAAACAGGGGCCTATAATTCACCCCTCCACTTT | CASSQTGAYNSPLHF
TRBJ2-7 | - | - | TRBV5-1 | TGCGCCAGCAGCTTGGAATACGGATACGAGCAGTACTTC | CASSLEYGYEQYF
TRBJ2-2 | - | - | TRBV7-6 | TGTGCCAGCAGCTTAAGAAGAGGCGGCGCCACCGGGGAGCTGTTTTTT | CASSLRRGGATGELFF
TRBJ2-1 | - | - | TRBV6-6 | TGTGCCAGCAGTACCGGGAGCTCCTACAATGAGCAGTTCTTC | CASSTGSSYNEQFF
TRBJ1-1 | - | - | TRBV27 | TGTGCCAGCAGTTTTAAGAGTTCGGCTGAAGCTTTCTTT | CASSFKSSAEAFF
TRBJ2-7 | - | - | TRBV7-2 | TGTGCCAGCAGCTTAGGGGGGACTCCTTTGTACGAGCAGTACTTC | CASSLGGTPLYEQYF
TRBJ1-3 | - | - | TRBV5-1 | TGCGCCAGCAAAATCGGCTCTGGAAACACCATATATTTT | CASKIGSGNTIYF
TRBJ1-5 | TRBD1 | - | TRBV29-1 | TGCAGCGTGAGACAGGGGTCCAATCAGCCCCAGCATTTT | CSVRQGSNQPQHF
TRBJ2-3 | TRBD1 | - | TRBV11-3 | TGTGCCAGCAGCTTGGGACAGGGGGAGGCAGATACGCAGTATTTT | CASSLGQGEADTQYF
TRBJ2-5 | - | once | TRBV29-1 | TGCAGCGTCGCGCCCGGCAGGACTGAGACCCAGTACTTC | CSVAPGRTETQYF
TRBJ2-1 | TRBD2 | - | TRBV6-5 | TGTGCCAGCAGTTACGGACTAGCGGGATCGGCTGAGCAGTTCTTC | CASSYGLAGSAEQFF
TRBJ2-6 | - | - | TRBV5-1 | TGCGCCAGCAGCTTGTCCCCGGGACCGATTTCACCTGGGGCCAACGTCCTGACTTTC | CASSLSPGPISPGANVLTF